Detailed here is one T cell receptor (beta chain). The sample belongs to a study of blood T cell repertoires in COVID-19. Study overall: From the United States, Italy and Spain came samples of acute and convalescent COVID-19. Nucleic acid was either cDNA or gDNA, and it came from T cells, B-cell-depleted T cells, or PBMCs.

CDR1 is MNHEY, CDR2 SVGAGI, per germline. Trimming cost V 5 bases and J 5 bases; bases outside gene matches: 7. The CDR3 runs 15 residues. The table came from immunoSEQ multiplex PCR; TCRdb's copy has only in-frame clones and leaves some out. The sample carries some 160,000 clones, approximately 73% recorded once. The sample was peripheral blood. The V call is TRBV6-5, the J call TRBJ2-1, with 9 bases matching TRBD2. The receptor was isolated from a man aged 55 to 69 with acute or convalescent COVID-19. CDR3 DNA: TGTGCCAGCAGTCGACTAGCGGTCGTGGACAATGAGCAGTTCTTC. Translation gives CASSRLAVVDNEQFF.